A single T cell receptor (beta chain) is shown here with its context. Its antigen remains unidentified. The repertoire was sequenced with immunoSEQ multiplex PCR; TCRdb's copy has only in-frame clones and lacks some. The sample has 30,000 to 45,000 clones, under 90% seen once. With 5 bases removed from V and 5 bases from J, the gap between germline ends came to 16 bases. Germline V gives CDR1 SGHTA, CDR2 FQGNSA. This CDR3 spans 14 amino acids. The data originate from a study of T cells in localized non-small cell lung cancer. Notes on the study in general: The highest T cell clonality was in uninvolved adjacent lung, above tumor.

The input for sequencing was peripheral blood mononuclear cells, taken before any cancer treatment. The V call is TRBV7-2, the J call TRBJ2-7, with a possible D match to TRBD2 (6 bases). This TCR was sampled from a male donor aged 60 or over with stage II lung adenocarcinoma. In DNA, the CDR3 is TGTGCCAGCAGCCTTGGGACTTCACCGCACGAGCAGTACTTC. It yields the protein CASSLGTSPHEQYF.